Listed here are 2 T cell receptor beta chains from one sample, sequenced in a study of PD-L1 blockade in urothelial cancer. Sequencing used immunoSEQ multiplex PCR; TCRdb keeps in-frame clones, though not all of them. Among some 60,000 clones, more than 70% were seen once, and the ten largest hold roughly 2.9%. The source material was PBMCs, sampled around atezolizumab (anti-PD-L1) treatment. The receptors stem from a middle-aged man with urothelial cancer.

This clone was counted a single time. This sequence joins TRBV7-2 and TRBJ2-6; no clear D gene. The length of the CDR3 is 15 residues. V gave up 6 bases and J gave up 2 bases, with 11 bases separating them. CDR1 and CDR2 from the germline V gene are SGHTA and FQGNSA. The CDR3 region has the DNA TGTGCCAGCAGTCAGCGTCGAACTGGGGCCAACGTCCTGACTTTC. It yields the protein CASSQRRTGANVLTF.

The CDR3 is CASSERDRDTIQYF. In DNA form, the CDR3 reads TGTGCCAGCAGTGAAAGGGACAGGGATACCATTCAGTACTTC. The chain has TRBV2 and TRBJ2-4, with 9 bases identical to TRBD1. The germline V gene encodes CDR1 SNHLY and CDR2 FYNNEI. V gave up 2 bases and J gave up 9 bases; unmatched junction bases: 5. CDR3 size: 14 residues.